The rows below give T cell receptor beta chains drawn from one sample of a study of PD-1 blockade in classical Hodgkin lymphoma. TCRdb keeps only in-frame clones here, not all; method: immunoSEQ multiplex PCR. Of about 32,000 clones listed, around 81% are singletons. Sequences were derived from peripheral blood mononuclear cells (PBMCs), sampled before the fourth cycle of nivolumab. The receptor set was obtained from a human donor with classical Hodgkin lymphoma. Each CDR3 is given with its conserved first and last residue. The D gene is left open where the match is weak. Clone size is given for some rows only: seen once, a few or many times, or a class if the clone is expanded.

j_call v_call clone_size d_call cdr3_aa cdr3_nt
TRBJ1-1 TRBV27 . . CASKPLPGNTEAFF TGTGCCAGCAAGCCACTTCCAGGGAACACTGAAGCTTTCTTT
TRBJ2-7 TRBV10-3 once . CAIRDTGTGSYEQYF TGTGCCATCAGGGACACCGGGACTGGGTCCTACGAGCAGTACTTC
TRBJ2-1 TRBV2 few . CASSVNGDPYNEQFF TGTGCCAGCAGTGTGAACGGGGACCCTTACAATGAGCAGTTCTTC
TRBJ2-1 TRBV25-1 . TRBD1 CASSDWDRGNEQFF TGTGCCAGCAGTGACTGGGACAGGGGGAATGAGCAGTTCTTC
TRBJ2-2 TRBV6-4 . . CASSDSDTGELFF TGTGCCAGCAGTGACTCGGACACCGGGGAGCTGTTTTTT
TRBJ1-2 TRBV29-1 few . CSVEANYGYTF TGCAGCGTTGAGGCTAACTATGGCTACACCTTC
TRBJ2-5 TRBV5-1 . . CASSSGDSAETQYF TGCGCCAGCAGCTCGGGGGACTCCGCGGAGACCCAGTACTTC
TRBJ1-5 TRBV7-2 few . CASSVTGTHSNQPQHF TGTGCCAGCAGCGTTACAGGGACCCATAGCAATCAGCCCCAGCATTTT
TRBJ2-7 TRBV9 few TRBD2 CASSVSGVWDEQYF TGTGCCAGCAGTGTTAGCGGGGTTTGGGACGAGCAGTACTTC
TRBJ1-5 TRBV27 . TRBD1 CASSLTPTGFGPQHF TGTGCCAGCAGTTTAACCCCGACAGGGTTTGGTCCCCAGCATTTT
TRBJ1-1 TRBV7-6 once . CASSLADWFHRTNTEAFF TGTGCCAGCAGCTTAGCAGATTGGTTCCACCGGACTAACACTGAAGCTTTCTTT
TRBJ2-1 TRBV5-1 . TRBD1 CASGEQGSGVPPGEQFF TGCGCCAGCGGGGAACAGGGGTCCGGCGTCCCCCCCGGTGAGCAGTTCTTC
TRBJ2-1 TRBV7-3 . TRBD2 CASSLTVRGSSGRAGDEQFF TGTGCCAGCAGCTTAACGGTTCGGGGGTCTAGCGGGAGGGCGGGCGATGAGCAGTTCTTC